What follows are 20 T cell receptor beta chains derived from one specimen sequenced in a study of cytomegalovirus exposure and HLA in healthy donors. Researchers ran the PCR with 60 Vbeta and 13 Jbeta primers. Sequencing used immunoSEQ multiplex PCR; TCRdb keeps in-frame clones, though not all of them. The profile covers more than 150,000 clones, with more than 85% appearing a single time and around 0.25% taken by the ten largest. Material for sequencing was PBMCs. Receptors originate from a girl in the first two years of life in good health and CMV-seronegative.

In the case of this clone: At one end the junction does not follow the germline gene, possibly because of a read error. J is TRBJ1-1 and V is TRBV6-1; D may be TRBD1 (6 bases). In germline, CDR1 is MNHNS, CDR2 SASEGT. The CDR3 length is 12 residues. This CDR3 reads CAGRTVNTEAFF. CDR3 coding DNA: TGTGCCGGCAGGACAGTGAACACTGAAGCTTTCTTT.

This clone has only one observation. The chain combines TRBV10-3 with TRBJ2-2; TRBD2 might be the D (6 bases). The CDR3 has 17 residues. Germline CDR1 and CDR2: ENHRY and SYGVKD. V lost 8 bases to trimming and J lost 2 bases, with 21 bases between them. As DNA, the CDR3 is TGTGCCATCGGACCCTATTACCGGGACTCAAACACCGGGGAGCTGTTTTTT. Amino acid sequence: CAIGPYYRDSNTGELFF.

J is TRBJ2-5 and V is TRBV21-1; TRBD1, the D gene given by the table, was not confirmed from the DNA. TRBV21-1 is flagged as a pseudogene. This CDR3 is built from 14 residues. The CDR3 sequence: CASSKVEYRGSQYF. Written as DNA, the CDR3 is TGTGCCAGCAGCAAAGTGGAGTACAGGGGAAGCCAGTACTTC.

This clone was recorded only once. The gene calls are TRBV7-9 and TRBJ1-4; maybe TRBD1 (6 bases). V was pared by 5 bases and J by 7 bases, with 17 bases between. Germline loops: CDR1 SEHNR, CDR2 FQNEAQ (reference sequence). The CDR3 consists of 15 residues. The CDR3 loop is CASSPHTVDSEKLFF. DNA of the CDR3: TGTGCCAGCAGCCCTCATACGGTGGACAGTGAAAAACTGTTTTTT. The whole variable domain, filled in from reference TRBV7-9 and TRBJ1-4, reads DTGVSQNPRHKITKRGQNVTFRCDPISEHNRLYWYRQTLGQGPEFLTYFQNEAQLEKSRLLSDRFSAERPKGSFSTLEIQRTEQGDSAMYLCASSPHTVDSEKLFFGSGTQLSVL.

This chain joins TRBV15 and TRBJ2-5; tentatively, D is TRBD2 (5 bases). The V and J ends lost 5 bases and 2 bases respectively, with 18 bases between them. The CDR3 length is 16 residues. Looked up from germline, CDR1 is LNHNV and CDR2 is YYDKDF (reference sequence). The DNA for the CDR3 is TGTGCCACCAGCCCCCCGTCTAGCCCGACACAAGAGACCCAGTACTTC. Its protein product is CATSPPSSPTQETQYF.

The chain combines TRBV5-1 with TRBJ2-2; 8 nucleotides line up with TRBD2. The CDR3 extends over 16 amino acids. The germline gives CDR1 SGHRS, CDR2 YFSETQ. V lost 7 bases and J lost 4; bases outside the gene matches: 12. The CDR3 sequence is CASGRLAGGPTGELFF. CDR3 nucleotides: TGCGCCAGCGGGCGCTTGGCGGGGGGACCCACCGGGGAGCTGTTTTTT.

The chain couples TRBV2 to TRBJ2-1; D is unclear. Germline values: CDR1 SNHLY, CDR2 FYNNEI. Trimming shortened V by 5 bases and J by 10 bases, and 9 bases separated the two germline ends. There are 11 residues in the CDR3. In DNA form, the CDR3 reads TGTGCCAGCAGTTACTCGAGGGAGCAGTTCTTC. Its translation: CASSYSREQFF.

The genes are TRBV28 and TRBJ2-3; 9 nucleotides match TRBD1. The V gene end was trimmed by 5 bases and the J gene end by 5 bases; junction bases not matched to a gene: 14. The V gene's germline CDR1 is MDHEN and CDR2 SYDVKM. CDR3 length equals 17 residues. The CDR3 DNA reads as TGTGCCAGCAGTCCGGGAGGACAGGGGAGTTTCGGAGATACGCAGTATTTT. Translating gives CASSPGGQGSFGDTQYF.

The V gene is TRBV30, the J gene TRBJ1-5, with D perhaps TRBD1 (6 bases). Germline values: CDR1 GTSNPN, CDR2 SVGIG (reference sequence). V was cut by 0 bases and J by 2 bases, with 8 bases left in between. The CDR3 is 14 residues long. The CDR3 is CAWSVAGGNQPQHF. CDR3 DNA: TGTGCCTGGAGTGTAGCAGGGGGCAATCAGCCCCAGCATTTT.

The rearrangement joins TRBV9 to TRBJ2-3; a weak D match, TRBD2 (6 bases). Germline V gene sequence: CDR1 SGDLS, CDR2 YYNGEE. V shed 3 bases and J shed 3 bases, with 20 bases lying between them. The CDR3 is 17 residues long. The CDR3 DNA reads as TGTGCCAGCAGCGCAACCCCCGGGACTTGGGGGACAGATACGCAGTATTTT. Translated: CASSATPGTWGTDTQYF.

The rearrangement joins TRBV27 to TRBJ2-3; 11 nucleotides agree with TRBD2. The CDR3 sequence is 19 residues long. Germline V gene lookup returns CDR1 MNHEY and CDR2 SMNVEV (reference sequence). V dropped 1 base and J dropped 0; count of bases not matched to a gene: 9. CDR3: CASSLLGLAGGASTDTQYF. In nucleotides, the CDR3 is TGTGCCAGCAGTTTATTAGGGCTAGCGGGGGGTGCTAGCACAGATACGCAGTATTTT.

The chain has TRBV18 and TRBJ2-7; TRBD2 matches at 12 bases. The CDR3 is 15 residues long. J lost 6 bases, V lost 4 bases, and 7 bases had no gene match. Germline CDR1 KGHSH, CDR2 LQKENI. The CDR3 spells CASSLTSGGPLEQYF. DNA for the CDR3: TGTGCCAGCTCACTCACTAGCGGGGGGCCTCTCGAGCAGTACTTC.

The rearrangement joins TRBV10-1 to TRBJ1-4; D remains unclear. CDR3 length: 15 residues. The V and J ends lost 2 bases and 1 base respectively, with 8 bases between them. Germline values: CDR1 WNHNN, CDR2 SYGVQD (reference sequence). The CDR3 nucleotides read TGCGCCAGCAGTGAGGATGAGGGAACTAATGAAAAACTGTTTTTT. It translates to CASSEDEGTNEKLFF.

This clone has a single count. The J gene is TRBJ2-1, the V gene TRBV6-1, with TRBD1 matching over 9 bases. The junction had 4 bases not matched to a gene; V was cut back by 7 bases and J by 3 bases. The CDR3 consists of 14 residues. Germline V lookup: CDR1 MNHNS, CDR2 SASEGT. CDR3 sequence reads: CASTPGQGYNEQFF. CDR3 coding DNA: TGTGCCAGCACCCCGGGACAGGGCTACAATGAGCAGTTCTTC.

The chain employs TRBV6-1 and TRBJ2-5; TRBD2 matches 11 bases. J lost 2 bases, V lost 1 base, and 9 bases had no gene match. The CDR3 spans 18 residues. The V gene's germline CDR1 is MNHNS and CDR2 SASEGT. CDR3 nucleotide sequence: TGTGCCAGCAGTGAAGGGCTAGCGGGGGGTATTAGTCAAGAGACCCAGTACTTC. Translating gives CASSEGLAGGISQETQYF.

V usage is TRBV30 and J usage is TRBJ2-1; 8 nucleotides align to TRBD2. Germline CDR1 is GTSNPN and CDR2 is SVGIG (reference sequence). This CDR3 has 12 residues. J gave up 9 bases and V 2 bases, and 3 bases lay outside the gene matches. The CDR3 region is CAWSMTSVEQFF. The CDR3 coding sequence is TGTGCCTGGAGTATGACTAGCGTTGAGCAGTTCTTC.

J is TRBJ2-3 and V is TRBV5-1; TRBD2 agrees at 9 bases. CDR1 and CDR2 from the germline V gene are SGHRS and YFSETQ. The CDR3 runs 16 residues. V lost 3 bases and J lost 1; bases outside the gene matches: 6. As DNA, the CDR3 is TGCGCCAGCAGCTCCTATAGCGGGGGAGGCACAGATACGCAGTATTTT. Its protein is CASSSYSGGGTDTQYF.

CDR3: CASSYRAGVNYGYTF. Written as DNA, the CDR3 is TGTGCCAGCAGTTATAGGGCAGGGGTGAACTATGGCTACACCTTC. J is TRBJ1-2 and V is TRBV6-5, with D perhaps TRBD1 (6 bases). V was pared by 3 bases and J by 2 bases, with 13 bases between. CDR1 is MNHEY and CDR2 is SVGAGI in the germline V gene. This CDR3 is built from 15 residues.

This rearrangement joins TRBV11-1 to TRBJ2-3, with 7 bases that match TRBD1. Germline V gene sequence: CDR1 SGHAT, CDR2 FQDESV (reference sequence). The CDR3 has 12 residues. The V segment lost 2 bases and the J segment 10 bases; nucleotides outside the gene matches: 3. The DNA of the CDR3 is TGTGCCAGCAGCTTAAGTACAGGGGCGCAGTATTTT. Translation gives CASSLSTGAQYF.

V usage is TRBV27 and J usage is TRBJ2-7; the D gene is possibly TRBD2 (6 bases). Trimming took off 0 bases at V and 4 bases at J, with 19 bases between the two ends. Germline V gives CDR1 MNHEY, CDR2 SMNVEV (reference sequence). CDR3 length: 17 amino acids. The CDR3 nucleotides read TGTGCCAGCAGTTTATCACCCGGGACTGGACAAGCATACGAGCAGTACTTC. Translated, it gives CASSLSPGTGQAYEQYF.